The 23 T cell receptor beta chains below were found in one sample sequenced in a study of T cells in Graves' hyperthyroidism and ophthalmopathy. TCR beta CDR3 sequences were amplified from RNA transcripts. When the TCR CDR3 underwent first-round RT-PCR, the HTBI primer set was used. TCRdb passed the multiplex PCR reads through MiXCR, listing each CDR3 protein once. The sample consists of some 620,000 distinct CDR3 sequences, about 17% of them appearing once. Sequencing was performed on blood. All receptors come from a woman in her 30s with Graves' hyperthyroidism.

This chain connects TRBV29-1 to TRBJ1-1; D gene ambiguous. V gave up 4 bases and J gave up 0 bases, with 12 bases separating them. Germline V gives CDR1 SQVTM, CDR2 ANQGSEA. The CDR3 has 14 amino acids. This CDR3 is CSVAQMVMNTEAFF. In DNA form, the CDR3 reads TGCAGCGTTGCCCAAATGGTAATGAACACTGAAGCTTTCTTT.

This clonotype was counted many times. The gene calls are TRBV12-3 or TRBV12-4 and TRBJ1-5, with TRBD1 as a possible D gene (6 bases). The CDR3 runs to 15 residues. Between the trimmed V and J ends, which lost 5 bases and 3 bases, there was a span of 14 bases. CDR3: CASSPKGHINQPQHF. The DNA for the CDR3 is TGTGCCAGCAGTCCAAAGGGACACATCAATCAGCCCCAGCATTTT.

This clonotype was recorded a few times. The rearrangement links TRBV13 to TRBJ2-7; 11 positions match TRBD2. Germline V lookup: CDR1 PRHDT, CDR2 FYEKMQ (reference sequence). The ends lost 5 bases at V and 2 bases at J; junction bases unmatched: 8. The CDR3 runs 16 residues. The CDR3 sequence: CASSALTSGKTYEQYF. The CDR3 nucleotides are TGTGCCAGCAGCGCCCTGACTAGCGGGAAAACCTACGAGCAGTACTTC.

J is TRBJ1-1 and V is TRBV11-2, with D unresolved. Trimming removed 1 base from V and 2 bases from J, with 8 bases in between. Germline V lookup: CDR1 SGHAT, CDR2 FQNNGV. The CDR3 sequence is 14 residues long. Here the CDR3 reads CASSLVGSNTEAFF. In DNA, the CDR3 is TGTGCCAGCAGCTTAGTTGGGTCCAACACTGAAGCTTTCTTT.

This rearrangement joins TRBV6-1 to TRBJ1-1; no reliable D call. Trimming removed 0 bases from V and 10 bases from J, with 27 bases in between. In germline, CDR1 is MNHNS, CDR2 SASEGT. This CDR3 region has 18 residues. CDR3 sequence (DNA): TGTGCCAGCAGTGAAGCCCCCGGGTATTCGGTAGAAATAAAGGGAGCTTTCTTT. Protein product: CASSEAPGYSVEIKGAFF.

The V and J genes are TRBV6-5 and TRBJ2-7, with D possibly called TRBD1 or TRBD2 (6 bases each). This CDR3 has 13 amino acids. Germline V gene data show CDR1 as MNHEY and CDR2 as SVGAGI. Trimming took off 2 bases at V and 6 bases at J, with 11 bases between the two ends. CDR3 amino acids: CASSYTGRGEQYF. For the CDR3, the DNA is TGTGCCAGCAGTTACACAGGGCGGGGCGAGCAGTACTTC.

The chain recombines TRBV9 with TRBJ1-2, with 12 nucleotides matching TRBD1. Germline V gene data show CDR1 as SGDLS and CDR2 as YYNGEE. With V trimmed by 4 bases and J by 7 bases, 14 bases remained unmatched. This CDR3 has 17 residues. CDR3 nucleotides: TGTGCCAGCAGCCCATATACCACGGGACAGGGGGCAATTGGCTACACCTTC. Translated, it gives CASSPYTTGQGAIGYTF.

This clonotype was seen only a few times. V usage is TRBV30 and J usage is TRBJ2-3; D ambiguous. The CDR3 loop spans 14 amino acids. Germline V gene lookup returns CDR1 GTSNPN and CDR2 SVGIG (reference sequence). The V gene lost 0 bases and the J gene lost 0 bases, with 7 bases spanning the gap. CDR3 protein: CAWSVVISTDTQYF. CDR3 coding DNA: TGTGCCTGGAGTGTAGTCATTAGCACAGATACGCAGTATTTT.

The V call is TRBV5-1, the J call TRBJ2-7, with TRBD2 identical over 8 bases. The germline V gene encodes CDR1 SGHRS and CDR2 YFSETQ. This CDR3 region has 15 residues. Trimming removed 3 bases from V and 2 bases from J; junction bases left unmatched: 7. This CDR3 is CASSSFGGLAYEQYF. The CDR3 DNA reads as TGCGCCAGCAGCTCCTTTGGGGGACTAGCCTACGAGCAGTACTTC.

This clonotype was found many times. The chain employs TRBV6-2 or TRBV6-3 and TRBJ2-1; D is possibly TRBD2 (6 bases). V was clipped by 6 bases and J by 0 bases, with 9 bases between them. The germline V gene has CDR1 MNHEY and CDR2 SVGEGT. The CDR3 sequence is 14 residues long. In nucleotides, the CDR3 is TGTGCCAGCAGGGGACTGGGCTCCTACAATGAGCAGTTCTTC. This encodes CASRGLGSYNEQFF.

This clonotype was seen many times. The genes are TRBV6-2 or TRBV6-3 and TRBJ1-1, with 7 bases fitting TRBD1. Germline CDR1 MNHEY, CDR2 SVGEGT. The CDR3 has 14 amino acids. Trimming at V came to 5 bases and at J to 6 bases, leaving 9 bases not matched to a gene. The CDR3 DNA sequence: TGTGCCAGCAGTCCGACAGGGAGGTTGTCTGAAGCTTTCTTT. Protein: CASSPTGRLSEAFF.

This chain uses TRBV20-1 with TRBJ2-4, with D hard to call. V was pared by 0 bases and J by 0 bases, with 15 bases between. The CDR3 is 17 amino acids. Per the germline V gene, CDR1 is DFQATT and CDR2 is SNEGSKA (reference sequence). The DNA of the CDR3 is TGCAGTGCTAGAGATTTCCGCTACCATGTAGCCAAAAACATTCAGTACTTC. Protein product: CSARDFRYHVAKNIQYF.

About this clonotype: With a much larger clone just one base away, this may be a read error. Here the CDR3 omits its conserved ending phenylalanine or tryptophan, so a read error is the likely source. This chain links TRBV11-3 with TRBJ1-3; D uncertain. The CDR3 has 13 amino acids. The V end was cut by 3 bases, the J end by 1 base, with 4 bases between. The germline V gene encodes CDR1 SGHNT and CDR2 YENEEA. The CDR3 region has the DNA TGTGCCAGCAGCTTGCTGTCTGGAAACACCATATATTCT. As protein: CASSLLSGNTIYS.

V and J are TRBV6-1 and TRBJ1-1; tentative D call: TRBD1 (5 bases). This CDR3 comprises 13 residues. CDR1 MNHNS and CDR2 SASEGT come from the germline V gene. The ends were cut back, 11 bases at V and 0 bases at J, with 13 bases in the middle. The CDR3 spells CAAGVGVNTEAFF. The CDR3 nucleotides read TGTGCCGCCGGCGTGGGGGTGAACACTGAAGCTTTCTTT.

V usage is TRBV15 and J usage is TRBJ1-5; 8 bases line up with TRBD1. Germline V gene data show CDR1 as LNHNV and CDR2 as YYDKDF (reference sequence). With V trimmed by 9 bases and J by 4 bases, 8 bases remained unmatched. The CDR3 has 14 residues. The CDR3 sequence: CATDRATRNQPQHF. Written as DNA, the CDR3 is TGTGCCACGGACAGGGCTACCAGGAATCAGCCCCAGCATTTT.

This CDR3 is CASSDNSEKLFF. CDR3 sequence (DNA): TGTGCCAGCAGCGATAATAGTGAAAAACTGTTTTTT. The J gene is TRBJ1-4, the V gene TRBV11-3, with D unclear. Germline V gene data show CDR1 as SGHNT and CDR2 as YENEEA. The CDR3 covers 12 residues. The V gene lost 5 bases and the J gene lost 7 bases, with 8 bases spanning the gap.

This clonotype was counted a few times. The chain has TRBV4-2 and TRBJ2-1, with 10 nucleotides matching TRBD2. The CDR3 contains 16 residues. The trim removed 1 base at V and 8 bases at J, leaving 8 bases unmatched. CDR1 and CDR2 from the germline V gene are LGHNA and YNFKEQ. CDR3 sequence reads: CASSQGAGGPTDEQFF. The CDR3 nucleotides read TGTGCCAGCAGCCAAGGAGCGGGAGGGCCTACGGATGAGCAGTTCTTC.

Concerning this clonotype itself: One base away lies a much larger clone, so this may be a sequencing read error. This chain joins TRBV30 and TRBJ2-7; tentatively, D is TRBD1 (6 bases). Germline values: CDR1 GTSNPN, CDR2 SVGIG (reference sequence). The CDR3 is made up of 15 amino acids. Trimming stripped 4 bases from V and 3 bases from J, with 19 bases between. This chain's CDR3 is CAWTVRRRGSYEQYF. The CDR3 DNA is TGTGCCTGGACTGTAAGGCGCAGGGGAAGCTACGAGCAGTACTTC.

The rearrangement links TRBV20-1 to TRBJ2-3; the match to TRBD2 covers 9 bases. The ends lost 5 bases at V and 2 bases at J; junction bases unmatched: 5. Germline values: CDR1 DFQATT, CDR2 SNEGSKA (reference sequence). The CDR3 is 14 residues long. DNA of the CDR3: TGCAGTGCTTCAGCGGGAGGCCACACAGATACGCAGTATTTT. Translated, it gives CSASAGGHTDTQYF.

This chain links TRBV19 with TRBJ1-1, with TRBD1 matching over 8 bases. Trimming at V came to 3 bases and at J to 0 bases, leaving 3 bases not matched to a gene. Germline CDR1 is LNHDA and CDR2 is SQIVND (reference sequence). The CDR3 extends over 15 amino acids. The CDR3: CASSILDRVNTEAFF. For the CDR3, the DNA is TGTGCCAGTAGTATCTTGGACAGGGTGAACACTGAAGCTTTCTTT. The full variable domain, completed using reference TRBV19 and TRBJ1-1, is DGGITQSPKYLFRKEGQNVTLSCEQNLNHDAMYWYRQDPGQGLRLIYYSQIVNDFQKGDIAEGYSVSREKKESFPLTVTSAQKNPTAFYLCASSILDRVNTEAFFGQGTRLTVV.

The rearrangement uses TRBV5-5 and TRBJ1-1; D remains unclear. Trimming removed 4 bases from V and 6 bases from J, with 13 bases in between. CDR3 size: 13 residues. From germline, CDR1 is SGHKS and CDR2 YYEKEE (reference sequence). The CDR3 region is CASSDGPAAEAFF. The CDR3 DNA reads TGTGCCAGCAGCGATGGACCCGCCGCTGAAGCTTTCTTT.

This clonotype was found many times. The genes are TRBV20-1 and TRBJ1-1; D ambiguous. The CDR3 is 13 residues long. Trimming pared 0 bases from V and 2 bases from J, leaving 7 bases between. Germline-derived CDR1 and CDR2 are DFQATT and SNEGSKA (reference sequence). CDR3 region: CSARESSNTEAFF. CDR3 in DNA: TGCAGTGCTAGAGAATCAAGTAACACTGAAGCTTTCTTT.

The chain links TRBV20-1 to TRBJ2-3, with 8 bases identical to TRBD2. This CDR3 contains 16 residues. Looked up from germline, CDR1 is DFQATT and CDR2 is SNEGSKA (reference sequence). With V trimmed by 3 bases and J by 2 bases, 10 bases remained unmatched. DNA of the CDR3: TGCAGTGCTAGGCCACTAGCGGTCCTTATCACAGATACGCAGTATTTT. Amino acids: CSARPLAVLITDTQYF.